The sequence of this T cell receptor beta chain was determined in a study of T-cell reconstitution after alpha-beta-depleted transplantation in children. Ten or more counts support this clonotype. Its antigen is not identified. CDR1 and CDR2 from the germline V gene are SGHRS and YFSETQ. The CDR3 length is 17 residues. The V end was cut by 6 bases, the J end by 6 bases, with 22 bases between. Unique molecular identifiers were incorporated into the prepared TCRbeta library. TCRdb processed the PCR reads anew with MiXCR; each CDR3 protein has one entry. The sample has some 300,000 distinct CDR3 sequences, nearly 8% seen once. Points from the study as a whole: The authors attributed T-cell counts and diversity one year after transplant mostly to newly produced T cells. About two months after transplant, alpha-beta T cells reportedly came from several hundred expanded graft clones.

The TCR comes from a female patient aged 2 to 10 who had a stem cell transplant for Fanconi anemia, so the T cells may come from the graft donor. V usage is TRBV5-1 and J usage is TRBJ1-6, with D perhaps TRBD1 (5 bases). Sample: peripheral blood, taken 360 days after TCRalphabeta/CD19-depleted stem cell transplant. CDR3 sequence: CASTMDQGPWGNSPLHF. The CDR3 region has the DNA TGCGCCAGCACGATGGACCAGGGACCCTGGGGTAATTCACCCCTCCACTTT.